Presented here are 23 T cell receptor beta chains from one specimen sequenced in a study of T cell clonotyping in hematopoietic cell transplantation. Assay used: immunoSEQ multiplex PCR; TCRdb lists only in-frame clones, some missing. Of approximately 20,000 clones in the sample, more than 65% were seen once. Sequencing was performed on peripheral blood mononuclear cells. These receptors all come from a man aged 55 to 70 in good health. Some clones in this sample may be carry-over from other donors' samples.

The rearrangement links TRBV25-1 to TRBJ2-7; TRBD1 might be the D (6 bases). V dropped 1 base and J dropped 2 bases, with 12 bases sitting between them. This CDR3 contains 15 residues. CDR1 and CDR2 from the germline V gene are MGHDK and SYGVNS. CDR3 sequence reads: CASSESGRGTYEQYF. The CDR3 bases are TGTGCCAGCAGTGAATCGGGTAGGGGGACCTACGAGCAGTACTTC.

This sequence joins TRBV19 and TRBJ1-1, with D perhaps TRBD1 (5 bases). The V gene lost 5 bases and the J gene lost 4 bases, with 14 bases spanning the gap. The CDR3 is made up of 14 amino acids. CDR1 LNHDA and CDR2 SQIVND come from the germline V gene (reference sequence). CDR3 protein: CASSAGRDGTEAFF. Here the CDR3 DNA reads TGTGCCAGTAGTGCGGGACGGGATGGCACTGAAGCTTTCTTT.

The V gene is TRBV7-6, the J gene TRBJ2-1; D is uncertain. In germline, CDR1 is SGHVS, CDR2 FNYEAQ. CDR3 length: 12 amino acids. Trimming left V 4 bases short and J 4 bases short, with 5 bases between. The CDR3: CASSSLYNEQFF. CDR3 bases: TGTGCCAGCAGCTCCCTTTACAATGAGCAGTTCTTC.

This clone was observed once. The junction departs from germline at one end; a sequencing error may be responsible. This sequence joins TRBV2 and TRBJ1-1; TRBD1 might be the D (5 bases). From germline, CDR1 is SNHLY and CDR2 FYNNEI. The CDR3 is 15 residues long. CDR3 protein: CASSEAAGLNTEAFF. The CDR3 coding sequence is TGTGCCAGCAGCGAAGCGGCAGGGTTGAACACTGAAGCTTTCTTT.

J is TRBJ2-7 and V is TRBV11-3, with 8 bases aligning to TRBD1. This CDR3 is built from 14 residues. Germline V gene lookup returns CDR1 SGHNT and CDR2 YENEEA. J lost 2 bases, V lost 5 bases, and 5 bases had no gene match. The CDR3 DNA reads as TGTGCCAGCAGCCCCGGGACAGGCCCCTACGAGCAGTACTTC. Its translation is CASSPGTGPYEQYF. The entire variable domain, with the rest obtained from reference TRBV11-3 and TRBJ2-7, is as follows: EAGVVQSPRYKIIEKKQPVAFWCNPISGHNTLYWYLQNLGQGPELLIRYENEEAVDDSQLPKDRFSAERLKGVDSTLKIQPAELGDSAVYLCASSPGTGPYEQYFGPGTRLTVT.

Turning to this clone: A read error may produce the germline difference seen at one junction end. The chain uses TRBV4-1 and TRBJ2-3; 12 bases align to TRBD2. In germline, CDR1 is MGHRA, CDR2 YSYEKL. CDR3 length: 17 residues. CDR3 in DNA: TGCGCCAGCAGCCCCTACGGACTAGCGGGAAGCACAGGTACGCAGTATTTT. It encodes CASSPYGLAGSTGTQYF.

This clone was counted a few times. This rearrangement joins TRBV29-1 to TRBJ2-5; D unresolved. The germline V gene encodes CDR1 SQVTM and CDR2 ANQGSEA. The CDR3 has 9 amino acids. CDR3 loop: CLVGETQYF. The CDR3 coding sequence is TGCCTCGTTGGGGAGACCCAGTACTTC.

This clone appeared once. The chain carries TRBV7-2 and TRBJ1-1, with 7 bases aligning to TRBD1. CDR3 length: 15 residues. Germline loops: CDR1 SGHTA, CDR2 FQGNSA. V was clipped by 5 bases and J by 5 bases; unmatched bases: 11. CDR3 nucleotide sequence: TGTGCCAGCAGCCGAGGGGGCACTCGGGGGACTGAAGCTTTCTTT. This sequence encodes CASSRGGTRGTEAFF.

The rearrangement joins TRBV29-1 to TRBJ1-5, with D unclear. CDR1 and CDR2 from the germline V gene are SQVTM and ANQGSEA. With 4 bases removed from V and 3 bases from J, the gap between germline ends came to 13 bases. This CDR3 has 14 residues. As DNA, the CDR3 is TGCAGCGTTGTGGAGGGTTCGCCCAATCAGCCCCAGCATTTT. Its translation: CSVVEGSPNQPQHF.

This sequence joins TRBV7-2 and TRBJ2-3; 10 positions match TRBD2. This CDR3 spans 16 amino acids. Germline CDR1 SGHTA, CDR2 FQGNSA. Trimming removed 3 bases from V and 1 base from J; junction bases left unmatched: 4. DNA for the CDR3: TGTGCCAGCAGCTTGTTAGCGGGAGGACGCACAGATACGCAGTATTTT. Translation: CASSLLAGGRTDTQYF.

This clone was picked up one time. The DNA is omitted, as the CDR3 cannot be located on it reliably, and the CDR3 follows TCRdb's listing. This chain joins TRBV30 and TRBJ2-7; the DNA was not compared with TRBD2, the D call given in the table. From its first to its last residue, the CDR3 has 12 amino acids. From germline, CDR1 is GTSNPN and CDR2 SVGIG (reference sequence). The CDR3 loop is CGSTSGLYEQYF.

The chain carries TRBV29-1 and TRBJ1-2, with D tentatively TRBD1 (5 bases). The V end lost 6 bases, the J end lost 4 bases, and 9 bases lay between the germline ends. The CDR3 length is 11 residues. Germline V gene sequence: CDR1 SQVTM, CDR2 ANQGSEA. The chain's CDR3 is CSVSGTYGYTF. CDR3 DNA sequence: TGCAGCGTCAGCGGGACCTATGGCTACACCTTC.

This clone has a single count. The chain joins TRBV25-1 to TRBJ1-1, with no clear D. The CDR3 is 13 residues long. V lost 1 base to trimming and J lost 5 bases, with 8 bases between them. Germline V CDR1 and CDR2: MGHDK, SYGVNS. The CDR3 protein is CASSEWAFTEAFF. The CDR3 DNA is TGTGCCAGCAGTGAATGGGCGTTTACTGAAGCTTTCTTT.

J is TRBJ2-2 and V is TRBV27; D ambiguous. Germline V gives CDR1 MNHEY, CDR2 SMNVEV (reference sequence). V lost 4 bases to trimming and J lost 2 bases, with 8 bases between them. This CDR3 is built from 14 residues. The CDR3 is CASSSDDNTGELFF. In DNA form, the CDR3 reads TGTGCCAGCAGTTCCGACGATAACACCGGGGAGCTGTTTTTT.

The chain links TRBV27 to TRBJ2-2, with D unresolved. Germline values: CDR1 MNHEY, CDR2 SMNVEV (reference sequence). The CDR3 is made up of 12 amino acids. Trimming shortened V by 7 bases and J by 5 bases, and 8 bases separated the two germline ends. CDR3 protein: CASNGRTGELFF. The CDR3 region has the DNA TGTGCCAGCAACGGCCGGACCGGGGAGCTGTTTTTT.

This chain links TRBV11-2 with TRBJ1-5, with TRBD1 matching 8 bases. This CDR3 region has 15 residues. With 5 bases clipped from V and 0 bases from J, the junction kept 3 bases outside the gene matches. Germline CDR1 and CDR2: SGHAT and FQNNGV. CDR3 nucleotide sequence: TGTGCCAGCAGCCCGACAGGGGATAGCAATCAGCCCCAGCATTTT. Protein product: CASSPTGDSNQPQHF.

This chain links TRBV11-2 with TRBJ2-7; D ambiguous. The CDR3 loop spans 13 amino acids. Germline assignment: CDR1 SGHAT and CDR2 FQNNGV. V lost 5 bases to trimming and J lost 0 bases, with 8 bases between them. The CDR3 region has the DNA TGTGCCAGCAGCCCCGACCGCTCCTACGAGCAGTACTTC. It is translated as CASSPDRSYEQYF.

The V call is TRBV9, the J call TRBJ1-2; possible D gene TRBD1, 5 bases. This CDR3 comprises 16 residues. V shed 0 bases and J shed 9 bases, with 21 bases lying between them. The germline CDR1 and CDR2 sequences are SGDLS and YYNGEE. CDR3 DNA: TGTGCCAGCAGCGTAGACGGGGCCCCATCCATGAGGAGCTACACCTTC. Translating it yields CASSVDGAPSMRSYTF.

The chain uses TRBV30 and TRBJ2-7; D gene uncertain. The CDR3 runs 13 residues. Germline CDR1 and CDR2: GTSNPN and SVGIG (reference sequence). The V end lost 5 bases, the J end lost 2 bases, and 13 bases lay between the germline ends. The CDR3: CAWRAPWPYEQYF. The CDR3 coding sequence is TGTGCCTGGCGGGCCCCTTGGCCCTACGAGCAGTACTTC. Full variable domain (missing parts from reference TRBV30 and TRBJ2-7): SQTIHQWPATLVQPVGSPLSLECTVEGTSNPNLYWYRQAAGRGLQLLFYSVGIGQISSEVPQNLSASRPQDRQFILSSKKLLLSDSGFYLCAWRAPWPYEQYFGPGTRLTVT.

The chain is built from TRBV6-5 and TRBJ2-1, with TRBD2 as a possible D gene (5 bases). This CDR3 is built from 15 residues. V lost 3 bases and J 0 bases, leaving 9 bases between the germline ends. Germline CDR1 MNHEY, CDR2 SVGAGI. The CDR3 nucleotides are TGTGCCAGCAGTTATGAGGAGGTCTCCTACAATGAGCAGTTCTTC. It specifies CASSYEEVSYNEQFF.

The chain links TRBV19 to TRBJ1-5; 8 nucleotides line up with TRBD1. With 4 bases clipped from V and 7 bases from J, the junction kept 6 bases outside the gene matches. CDR1 is LNHDA and CDR2 is SQIVND in the germline V gene (reference sequence). This CDR3 contains 14 residues. Here the CDR3 DNA reads TGTGCCAGTAGTACTACAGGGGGAAGACAGCCCCAGCATTTT. Amino acids: CASSTTGGRQPQHF. The full variable domain, rest sourced from reference TRBV19 and TRBJ1-5, is DGGITQSPKYLFRKEGQNVTLSCEQNLNHDAMYWYRQDPGQGLRLIYYSQIVNDFQKGDIAEGYSVSREKKESFPLTVTSAQKNPTAFYLCASSTTGGRQPQHFGDGTRLSIL.

The rearrangement links TRBV2 to TRBJ2-6; D gene ambiguous. Germline loops: CDR1 SNHLY, CDR2 FYNNEI. V was pared by 7 bases and J by 0 bases, with 13 bases between. CDR3 length equals 16 residues. The CDR3 coding sequence is TGTGCCAGCACAAGGGCGTTTAGCTCTGGGGCCAACGTCCTGACTTTC. Encoded protein: CASTRAFSSGANVLTF. The full variable domain, with the rest looked up from reference TRBV2 and TRBJ2-6, is EPEVTQTPSHQVTQMGQEVILRCVPISNHLYFYWYRQILGQKVEFLVSFYNNEISEKSEIFDDQFSVERPDGSNFTLKIRSTKLEDSAMYFCASTRAFSSGANVLTFGAGSRLTVL.

This clone was counted once. This sequence joins TRBV19 and TRBJ2-3; D not certain. CDR3 size: 14 residues. CDR1 LNHDA and CDR2 SQIVND come from the germline V gene (reference sequence). The V gene lost 5 bases and the J gene lost 3 bases, with 12 bases spanning the gap. DNA for the CDR3: TGTGCCAGTAGTTGGGCCCTAGGGACAGATACGCAGTATTTT. Protein sequence: CASSWALGTDTQYF. Drawing the rest from reference TRBV19 and TRBJ2-3, the complete variable domain is DGGITQSPKYLFRKEGQNVTLSCEQNLNHDAMYWYRQDPGQGLRLIYYSQIVNDFQKGDIAEGYSVSREKKESFPLTVTSAQKNPTAFYLCASSWALGTDTQYFGPGTRLTVL.